This record looks at one T cell receptor (beta chain) sequence and its context. Its antigen is unidentified. This CDR3 contains 15 residues. Germline values: CDR1 SGHTS, CDR2 YDEGEE. The entry originates in a study of cytomegalovirus exposure and HLA in healthy donors. Study in general: The 120 million or so unique TCR beta sequences, from about 179 million T cells, were found by an earlier analysis. Study results and limitations: A few of the chains that were CMV-associated were confirmed in vitro to be specific for CMV antigens. In a later analysis, V- and J-gene trimming of beta chains associated with a DCLRE1C missense variant, replicated independently. A later analysis appeared to link common viral pathogens to several of the most significant clusters.

60 Vbeta and 13 Jbeta primers were used in PCR. The method was immunoSEQ multiplex PCR; TCRdb's version includes in-frame clones alone and lacks a portion of them. The sample consists of roughly 120,000 clones, about 8.5% of them appearing once. Specimen: PBMCs. This receptor was identified in a man in his forties in good health and CMV-seronegative. The chain couples TRBV5-8 to TRBJ1-5; the D is unclear. TRBJ2-3 explains the end of the DNA better; the J call may be wrong. For the CDR3, the DNA is TGTGCCAGCAGCTTGGAAACTTATAGCAATCAGCCCCAGTATTTT. This encodes CASSLETYSNQPQYF.